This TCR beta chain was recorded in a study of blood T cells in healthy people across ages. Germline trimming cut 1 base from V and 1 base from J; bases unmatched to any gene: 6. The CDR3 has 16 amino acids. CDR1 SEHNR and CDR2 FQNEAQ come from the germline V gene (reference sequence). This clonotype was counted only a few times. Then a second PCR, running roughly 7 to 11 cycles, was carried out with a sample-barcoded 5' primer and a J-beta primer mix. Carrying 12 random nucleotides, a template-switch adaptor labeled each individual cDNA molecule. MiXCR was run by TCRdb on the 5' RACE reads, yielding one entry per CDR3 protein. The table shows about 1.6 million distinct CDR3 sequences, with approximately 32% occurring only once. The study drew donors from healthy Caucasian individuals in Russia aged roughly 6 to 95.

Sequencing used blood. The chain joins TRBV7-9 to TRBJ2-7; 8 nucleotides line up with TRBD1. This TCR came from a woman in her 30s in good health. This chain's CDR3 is CASSLVTGTGSYEQYF. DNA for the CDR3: TGTGCCAGCAGCTTAGTAACCGGGACAGGATCCTACGAGCAGTACTTC.